A selection of T cell receptor beta chains follows, all from one sample in a study of blood T cell repertoires in COVID-19. Measured with immunoSEQ multiplex PCR; TCRdb has only the in-frame clones, and not every one. In the table there are about 160,000 clones, 65% to 85% of which are singletons. The sequenced material came from peripheral blood. These receptors were obtained from an older woman with acute or convalescent COVID-19. Each CDR3 is given with its conserved first and last residue. The order of the fields is V gene, CDR3 protein.

>TRBV3-1/TRBV3-2
CASSRTDSYEQYF
>TRBV27
CASSLSSGGYGYTF
>TRBV7-3
CASSLNPGTGYGYTF
>TRBV18
CASSPPSGTGLQETQYF
>TRBV6-5
CASRGLAGNYEQYF
>TRBV11-2
CASSLGPQETQYF
>TRBV4-2
CASSQGGQGSQPQHF
>TRBV7-2
CASSLVTGPSNEKLFF
>TRBV29-1
CSVEDVGGADEQFF
>TRBV19
CASSIVGPGQLSISNQPQHF
>TRBV29-1
CSASSGGQETQYF
>TRBV2
CASGRGLGSADGNTIYF
>TRBV9
CASSAGLQGYNSPLHF
>TRBV7-2
CASSLTSGEHRWELFF
>TRBV27
CASSPITGAYEQYF
>TRBV19
CASSGVLPYEAFF
>TRBV7-9
CASSFSGGRQTGELFF
>TRBV28
CASSLRGQGPYGSYNSPLHF
>TRBV27
CASSPGGRNTEAFF
>TRBV13
CASSPMGASTEAFF
>TRBV7-2
CASSYDRGRGNGYTF
>TRBV27
CASSWAVTYEQYF
>TRBV2
CASEGARSTGTQYF
>TRBV5-6
CASSLPGQTRGTEAFF
>TRBV30
CAWRGDRTGINEQFF
>TRBV27
CASSPITGDIGYTF
>TRBV6-5
CASCREAGSGNTIYF
>TRBV5-4
CASSLGRDRVGNTIYF
>TRBV15
CATSSPLTGSYEQYF
>TRBV4-1
CASSQDGRANYGYTF
>TRBV19
CASSAPRGEGGQPQHF
>TRBV5-4
CASSLTGSSPLHF
>TRBV25-1
CASSDWGQKNTEAFF
>TRBV18
CASSPPSGSQPQHF
>TRBV7-2
CASSFLRGGNQPQHF
>TRBV19
CASTPYRGVIAPLHF
>TRBV6-2/TRBV6-3
CASSYRDFVSRNQPQHF
>TRBV9
CASSDAGLTPYNEQFF
>TRBV5-1
CASSLGPAGGSEKLFF
>TRBV11-2
CASSRQGRNTEAFF
>TRBV14
CASSQGGSFYNEQFF
>TRBV7-8
CADRDRNTGELFF
>TRBV19
CASSIEGLAGASRATDTQYF
>TRBV11-2
CASSLLQSGLETQYF
>TRBV19
CASSSGLGSTIYF
>TRBV15
CATSRGHSYGYTF
>TRBV6-5
CASSRQGELYEQYF
>TRBV12-3/TRBV12-4
CASRPGTYTEAFF
>TRBV29-1
CSARRGQANTEAFF
>TRBV4-1
CASSRKIDGEQYF
>TRBV6-4
CASSHCSNQPQHF
>TRBV7-3
CASSFWAGGGMRSGNTIYF
>TRBV7-3
CASSFWGGTSSGANVLTF
>TRBV19
CASSQGTANQPQHF